Shown below are 27 T cell receptor beta chains from a single sample sequenced in a study of cytomegalovirus exposure and HLA in healthy donors. Primers for the PCR totalled 60 Vbeta and 13 Jbeta. Produced via immunoSEQ multiplex PCR; TCRdb's table is partial and in-frame only. The top ten clones hold approximately 6% of a sample with about 120,000 clones, 60% to 85% of them seen once. Sample: PBMCs. These receptors all stem from a woman aged 40-49 years in good health and CMV-seronegative.

This clone was counted a few times. The chain is built from TRBV19 and TRBJ1-5, with TRBD1 matching 9 bases. The trim removed 5 bases at V and 6 bases at J, leaving 5 bases unmatched. This CDR3 spans 14 amino acids. CDR1 and CDR2 from the germline V gene are LNHDA and SQIVND (reference sequence). CDR3 in amino acids: CASSQQGAVQPQHF. In nucleotides, the CDR3 is TGTGCCAGTAGTCAACAGGGGGCAGTTCAGCCCCAGCATTTT.

V gene TRBV11-2 combines with J gene TRBJ2-1; 10 nucleotides agree with TRBD2. CDR3 size: 16 residues. J lost 5 bases, V lost 5 bases, and 9 bases had no gene match. Germline assignment: CDR1 SGHAT and CDR2 FQNNGV. CDR3 DNA: TGTGCCAGCAGCCCCGGTAATAGCGGGAGGAACAATGAGCAGTTCTTC. It is translated as CASSPGNSGRNNEQFF.

Only one count was recorded for this clone. The genes are TRBV7-9 and TRBJ1-2, with a possible D match to TRBD1 (5 bases). The CDR3 has 15 residues. Germline CDR1 reads SEHNR; CDR2 reads FQNEAQ (reference sequence). V was pared by 1 base and J by 6 bases, with 15 bases between. CDR3 sequence: CASSLVPGEGNGYTF. The CDR3 region has the DNA TGTGCCAGCAGCTTAGTACCGGGGGAGGGGAATGGCTACACCTTC.

This sequence joins TRBV7-9 and TRBJ1-4; D call uncertain. V lost 1 base to trimming and J lost 4 bases, with 10 bases between them. CDR3 length equals 15 residues. Germline V gene sequence: CDR1 SEHNR, CDR2 FQNEAQ (reference sequence). CDR3 DNA sequence: TGTGCCAGCAGCTTAGGGGCCGGACTTAATGAAAAACTGTTTTTT. Translating gives CASSLGAGLNEKLFF.

The rearrangement links TRBV28 to TRBJ1-5; 9 nucleotides match TRBD1. The germline CDR1 and CDR2 sequences are MDHEN and SYDVKM. With V trimmed by 6 bases and J by 3 bases, 9 bases remained unmatched. This CDR3 comprises 16 residues. CDR3 loop: CASRLAGTGINQPQHF. The CDR3 coding sequence is TGTGCCAGCAGACTGGCCGGGACAGGGATCAATCAGCCCCAGCATTTT.

Comments on this clone: One junction end disagrees with the germline gene, perhaps due to a read error. The chain is built from TRBV7-9 and TRBJ2-5, with TRBD1 as a possible D gene (6 bases). Germline values: CDR1 SEHNR, CDR2 FQNEAQ (reference sequence). There are 13 residues in the CDR3. The CDR3 loop is CASGLGARETQYF. CDR3 bases: TGTGCCAGCGGCTTGGGGGCCCGTGAGACCCAGTACTTC. Filled out from reference TRBV7-9 and TRBJ2-5, the complete variable domain reads DTGVSQNPRHKITKRGQNVTFRCDPISEHNRLYWYRQTLGQGPEFLTYFQNEAQLEKSRLLSDRFSAERPKGSFSTLEIQRTEQGDSAMYLCASGLGARETQYFGPGTRLLVL.

The chain recombines TRBV19 with TRBJ2-7; 10 bases match TRBD2. The germline V gene has CDR1 LNHDA and CDR2 SQIVND (reference sequence). The trim removed 5 bases at V and 0 bases at J, leaving 4 bases unmatched. The CDR3 sequence is 15 residues long. The CDR3 DNA follows: TGTGCCAGTAGTGTCTTAGCGGGAGGCTCCTACGAGCAGTACTTC. It yields the protein CASSVLAGGSYEQYF.

The chain links TRBV5-1 to TRBJ2-1; weak D call: TRBD1 (6 bases). The CDR3 has 13 amino acids. Germline V CDR1 and CDR2: SGHRS, YFSETQ. Trimming shortened V by 4 bases and J by 4 bases, and 9 bases separated the two germline ends. As DNA, the CDR3 is TGCGCCAGCAGCCCGGACAGTTACAATGAGCAGTTCTTC. It is translated as CASSPDSYNEQFF.

The sample holds a few counts of this clone. The chain carries TRBV19 and TRBJ1-1; 9 nucleotides match TRBD1. Germline V lookup: CDR1 LNHDA, CDR2 SQIVND (reference sequence). Trimming removed 4 bases from V and 4 bases from J; junction bases left unmatched: 4. CDR3 size: 14 residues. The CDR3 DNA is TGTGCCAGTAGTAAACAGGGGGCGGGCACTGAAGCTTTCTTT. Protein: CASSKQGAGTEAFF.

The chain is built from TRBV19 and TRBJ1-5; 8 nucleotides match TRBD1. This CDR3 spans 16 amino acids. Germline CDR1 is LNHDA and CDR2 is SQIVND (reference sequence). Losses at the gene ends were 5 bases for V and 0 bases for J; bases not matched to a gene: 6. The CDR3 loop reads CASSPRTGISNQPQHF. CDR3 bases: TGTGCCAGTAGTCCCCGGACAGGGATTAGCAATCAGCCCCAGCATTTT.

This chain links TRBV29-1 with TRBJ2-7, with D tentatively TRBD1 (6 bases). The CDR3 is made up of 12 amino acids. Germline assignment: CDR1 SQVTM and CDR2 ANQGSEA. Trimming stripped 5 bases from V and 7 bases from J, with 15 bases between. The CDR3 region has the DNA TGCAGCGTTCAGGGGCCCATCGGAGAGCAGTACTTC. Protein sequence: CSVQGPIGEQYF.

The V and J genes are TRBV2 and TRBJ1-6; 9 nucleotides align to TRBD1. The germline CDR1 and CDR2 sequences are SNHLY and FYNNEI. This CDR3 contains 14 residues. V gave up 10 bases and J gave up 10 bases; unmatched junction bases: 11. CDR3 nucleotide sequence: TGTGCCACCATCCCGGGACAGGGTTTGTCACCCCTCCACTTT. Translation gives CATIPGQGLSPLHF.

V gene TRBV6-1 combines with J gene TRBJ2-7; 7 bases are a match to TRBD2. V lost 3 bases, J lost 5 bases, and 10 bases stayed unmatched. From germline, CDR1 is MNHNS and CDR2 SASEGT. This CDR3 has 15 residues. CDR3 sequence: CASSEFGRAGDEQYF. The CDR3 nucleotides read TGTGCCAGCAGTGAGTTTGGGAGGGCAGGCGACGAGCAGTACTTC.

The gene calls are TRBV28 and TRBJ2-7, with 7 bases identical to TRBD1. Germline trimming cut 8 bases from V and 5 bases from J; bases unmatched to any gene: 12. Germline V gene data show CDR1 as MDHEN and CDR2 as SYDVKM. There are 14 residues in the CDR3. The CDR3 nucleotides read TGTGCCAGCGAGGGGGCAGGCGGGCTGGACGAGCAGTACTTC. It yields the protein CASEGAGGLDEQYF.

The chain recombines TRBV5-6 with TRBJ1-2; D gene ambiguous. Trimming stripped 0 bases from V and 8 bases from J, with 11 bases between. CDR3 length equals 13 residues. The germline CDR1 and CDR2 sequences are SGHDT and YYEEEE. The CDR3 loop is CASSLAGVLGYTF. The CDR3 DNA follows: TGTGCCAGCAGCTTGGCCGGGGTCCTAGGCTACACCTTC.

V usage is TRBV4-2 and J usage is TRBJ2-7, with TRBD1 as a possible D gene (6 bases). CDR3 length equals 17 residues. V was clipped by 5 bases and J by 7 bases, with 27 bases between them. In germline, CDR1 is LGHNA, CDR2 YNFKEQ. This chain's CDR3 is CASSYNPGEFLLSEQYF. CDR3 in DNA: TGTGCCAGCAGCTATAATCCAGGGGAATTCCTCTTATCAGAGCAGTACTTC.

This chain connects TRBV4-2 to TRBJ1-6; 11 positions agree with TRBD1. The CDR3 covers 15 residues. Trimming removed 4 bases from V and 7 bases from J; junction bases left unmatched: 3. Per germline, CDR1 LGHNA and CDR2 YNFKEQ. CDR3 DNA: TGTGCCAGCAGCCCTGGGACAGGGGGGAATTCACCCCTCCACTTT. Translation: CASSPGTGGNSPLHF.

Concerning this clone itself: Compared with germline, one end of the junction differs, possibly owing to a read error. Other nucleotide sequences in the sample specify the same CDR3. The genes are TRBV28 and TRBJ2-2, with 7 bases fitting TRBD1. This CDR3 is built from 15 residues. The V gene's germline CDR1 is MDHEN and CDR2 SYDVKM. This CDR3 is CASSLRTGWTGELFF. CDR3 in DNA: TGTGCCAGCAGTCTAAGGACAGGATGGACCGGGGAGCTGTTTTTC.

V and J are TRBV18 and TRBJ2-7, with TRBD1 matching 8 bases. Unmatched junction bases numbered 2, after V lost 3 bases and J lost 1 base. Germline V gene data show CDR1 as KGHSH and CDR2 as LQKENI. CDR3 size: 14 residues. The chain's CDR3 is CASSPGQASYEQYF. CDR3 nucleotides: TGTGCCAGCTCACCGGGACAGGCTTCCTACGAGCAGTACTTC. The full variable domain, completed using reference TRBV18 and TRBJ2-7, is NAGVMQNPRHLVRRRGQEARLRCSPMKGHSHVYWYRQLPEEGLKFMVYLQKENIIDESGMPKERFSAEFPKEGPSILRIQQVVRGDSAAYFCASSPGQASYEQYFGPGTRLTVT.

This clone was counted only a few times. The chain links TRBV6-1 to TRBJ2-6; D possibly corresponds to TRBD1 (5 bases). V lost 6 bases and J 1 base, leaving 10 bases between the germline ends. The CDR3 is made up of 15 amino acids. Germline loops: CDR1 MNHNS, CDR2 SASEGT. The CDR3 loop reads CASSPKGSGANVLTF. In nucleotides, the CDR3 is TGTGCCAGCAGCCCCAAGGGGTCTGGGGCCAACGTCCTGACTTTC.

The chain uses TRBV7-2 and TRBJ2-1; D is possibly TRBD1 (5 bases). The CDR3 contains 14 residues. Trimming left V 1 base short and J 3 bases short, with 7 bases between. From germline, CDR1 is SGHTA and CDR2 FQGNSA. As DNA, the CDR3 is TGTGCCAGCAGCTTAGGACAGTACTACAATGAGCAGTTCTTC. It codes for CASSLGQYYNEQFF.

The chain uses TRBV7-8 and TRBJ1-2; the match to TRBD1 covers 12 bases. Germline lookup yields CDR1 SGHVS and CDR2 FQNEAQ. The CDR3 extends over 15 amino acids. V lost 5 bases and J lost 6; bases outside the gene matches: 7. CDR3 coding DNA: TGTGCCAGCAGCACCCGGGACAGGGGGCATAATGGCTACACCTTC. This gives the protein CASSTRDRGHNGYTF. Full variable domain (rest looked up from reference TRBV7-8 and TRBJ1-2): GAGVSQSPRYKVAKRGQDVALRCDPISGHVSLFWYQQALGQGPEFLTYFQNEAQLDKSGLPSDRFFAERPEGSVSTLKIQRTQQEDSAVYLCASSTRDRGHNGYTFGSGTRLTVV.

This clone has a single count. The rearrangement links TRBV2 to TRBJ2-5; D might be TRBD2 (6 bases). Germline CDR1 is SNHLY and CDR2 is FYNNEI. The CDR3 spans 16 residues. V lost 3 bases, J lost 5 bases, and 19 bases lay in between. The CDR3 protein is CASSDELGGVMETQYF. The CDR3 nucleotides are TGTGCCAGCAGTGATGAGTTGGGGGGAGTGATGGAGACCCAGTACTTC.

CDR3 bases: TGTGCCAGCACCCCGGGGACAGGAGGAAACACCATATATTTT. Encoded protein: CASTPGTGGNTIYF. The chain joins TRBV28 to TRBJ1-3, with 8 bases lining up with TRBD1. CDR3 length: 14 amino acids. V shed 7 bases, J shed 4 bases, and the junction held 6 bases outside the gene matches. Germline V gene sequence: CDR1 MDHEN, CDR2 SYDVKM.

The chain couples TRBV6-1 to TRBJ2-2; TRBD2 is a possible D gene (6 bases). CDR3 length equals 15 residues. Trimming took 2 bases from V and 6 from J, leaving 13 bases between them. Germline V gene lookup returns CDR1 MNHNS and CDR2 SASEGT. The CDR3 coding sequence is TGTGCCAGCAGTGAAAGGAGGGCTTATCCCGGGGAGCTGTTTTTT. This sequence encodes CASSERRAYPGELFF.

V and J are TRBV7-2 and TRBJ2-3; D is unclear. This CDR3 has 17 amino acids. V shed 4 bases and J shed 3 bases, with 20 bases lying between them. CDR1 is SGHTA, CDR2 FQGNSA, per germline. The CDR3: CASSSTEWMRKTDTQYF. As DNA, the CDR3 is TGTGCCAGCAGCTCTACGGAATGGATGCGGAAGACAGATACGCAGTATTTT. The full variable domain, its missing parts supplied by reference TRBV7-2 and TRBJ2-3, is GAGVSQSPSNKVTEKGKDVELRCDPISGHTALYWYRQSLGQGLEFLIYFQGNSAPDKSGLPSDRFSAERTGGSVSTLTIQRTQQEDSAVYLCASSSTEWMRKTDTQYFGPGTRLTVL.

The chain recombines TRBV5-5 with TRBJ2-7; 9 bases align to TRBD2. The ends lost 0 bases at V and 2 bases at J; junction bases unmatched: 6. Germline CDR1 reads SGHKS; CDR2 reads YYEKEE (reference sequence). The CDR3 runs 16 residues. The CDR3 is CASSLGSSGATYEQYF. CDR3 nucleotides: TGTGCCAGCAGCTTGGGGTCTAGCGGGGCGACCTACGAGCAGTACTTC.